This T cell receptor beta chain was observed in a study of regulatory T cells in long-lasting Graves disease. Across the whole study: It was over 5 years of antithyroid drugs, with positive TSH receptor antibodies, that meant persistent Graves' disease.

Indicated time point: persistent/refractory GD, antithyroid drugs over 5 years with positive TRAb. With RNA extracted from PBMCs as input, the TCR library was made. According to the study, TCR beta libraries were built with iRepertoire HTBI primers and CDR3-region Arm-PCR. TCRdb recomputed calls from the multiplex PCR reads with MiXCR, one row per CDR3 protein. The table includes roughly 500,000 distinct CDR3 sequences, about a fifth detected once. This clonotype was counted many times. The CDR3 sequence is 16 residues long. CDR1 and CDR2 (germline): SGHVS, FQNEAQ. With 2 bases removed from V and 1 base from J, the gap between germline ends came to 14 bases.

Sequenced material: peripheral blood mononuclear cells (PBMCs), taken when the disease was refractory, from a patient treated with antithyroid drugs. This TCR was sampled from a female donor with Graves disease. This rearrangement joins TRBV7-8 to TRBJ1-1; D is unclear. The CDR3 bases are TGTGCCAGCAGCTTAAAGCCGAGGCCGCAGAACACTGAAGCTTTCTTT. Its translation: CASSLKPRPQNTEAFF.